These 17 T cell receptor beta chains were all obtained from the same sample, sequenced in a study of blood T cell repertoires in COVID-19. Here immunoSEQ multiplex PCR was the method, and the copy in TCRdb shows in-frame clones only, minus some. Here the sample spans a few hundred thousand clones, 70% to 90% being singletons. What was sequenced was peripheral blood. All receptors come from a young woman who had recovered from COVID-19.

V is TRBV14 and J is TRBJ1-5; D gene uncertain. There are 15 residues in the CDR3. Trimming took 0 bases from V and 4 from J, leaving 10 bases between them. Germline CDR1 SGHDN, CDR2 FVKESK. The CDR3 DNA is TGTGCCAGCAGCCAAGATAGCCACGGTAATCAGCCCCAGCATTTT. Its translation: CASSQDSHGNQPQHF.

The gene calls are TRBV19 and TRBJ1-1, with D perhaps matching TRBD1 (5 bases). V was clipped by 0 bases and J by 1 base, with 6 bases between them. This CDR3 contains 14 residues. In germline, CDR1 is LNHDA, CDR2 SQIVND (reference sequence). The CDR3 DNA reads TGTGCCAGTAGTATAGACAGGGAGAACACTGAAGCTTTCTTT. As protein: CASSIDRENTEAFF.

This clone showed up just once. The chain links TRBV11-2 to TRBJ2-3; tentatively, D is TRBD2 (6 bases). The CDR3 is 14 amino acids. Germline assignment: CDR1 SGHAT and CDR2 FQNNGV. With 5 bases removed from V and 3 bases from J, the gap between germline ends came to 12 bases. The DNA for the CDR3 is TGTGCCAGCAGCCGGGACTTTGAGACAGATACGCAGTATTTT. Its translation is CASSRDFETDTQYF.

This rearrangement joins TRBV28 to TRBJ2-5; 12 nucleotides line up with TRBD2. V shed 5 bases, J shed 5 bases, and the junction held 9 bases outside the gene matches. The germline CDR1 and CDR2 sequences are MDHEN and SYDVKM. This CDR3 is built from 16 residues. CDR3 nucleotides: TGTGCCAGCAGTCAACTAGCGGGAGGCGAGCGGGAGACCCAGTACTTC. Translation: CASSQLAGGERETQYF.

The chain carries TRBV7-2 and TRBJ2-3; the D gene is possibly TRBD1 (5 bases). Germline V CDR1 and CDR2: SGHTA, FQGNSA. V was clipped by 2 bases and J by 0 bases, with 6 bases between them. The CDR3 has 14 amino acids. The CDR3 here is CASSLTGSTDTQYF. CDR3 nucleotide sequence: TGTGCCAGCAGCTTAACAGGTAGCACAGATACGCAGTATTTT. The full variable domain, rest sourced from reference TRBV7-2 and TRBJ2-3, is GAGVSQSPSNKVTEKGKDVELRCDPISGHTALYWYRQSLGQGLEFLIYFQGNSAPDKSGLPSDRFSAERTGGSVSTLTIQRTQQEDSAVYLCASSLTGSTDTQYFGPGTRLTVL.

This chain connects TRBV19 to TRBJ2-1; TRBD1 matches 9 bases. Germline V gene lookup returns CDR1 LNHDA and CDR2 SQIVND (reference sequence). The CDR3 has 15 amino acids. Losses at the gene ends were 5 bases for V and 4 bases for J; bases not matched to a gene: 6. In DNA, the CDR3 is TGTGCCAGTAGTCCAAGGGGGACAGGGTACAATGAGCAGTTCTTC. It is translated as CASSPRGTGYNEQFF.

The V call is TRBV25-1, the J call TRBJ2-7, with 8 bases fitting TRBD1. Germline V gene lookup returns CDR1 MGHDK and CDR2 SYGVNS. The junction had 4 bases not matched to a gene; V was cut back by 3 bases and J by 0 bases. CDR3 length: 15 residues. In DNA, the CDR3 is TGTGCCAGCAGTGAGGGACAGGCGAGCTCCTACGAGCAGTACTTC. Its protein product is CASSEGQASSYEQYF.

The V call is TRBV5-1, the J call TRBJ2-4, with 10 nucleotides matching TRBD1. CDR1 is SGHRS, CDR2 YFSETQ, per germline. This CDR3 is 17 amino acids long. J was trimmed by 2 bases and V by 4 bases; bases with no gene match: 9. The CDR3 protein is CASSAPWDRGSKNIQYF. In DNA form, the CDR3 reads TGCGCCAGCAGCGCCCCGTGGGACAGGGGATCCAAAAACATTCAGTACTTC.

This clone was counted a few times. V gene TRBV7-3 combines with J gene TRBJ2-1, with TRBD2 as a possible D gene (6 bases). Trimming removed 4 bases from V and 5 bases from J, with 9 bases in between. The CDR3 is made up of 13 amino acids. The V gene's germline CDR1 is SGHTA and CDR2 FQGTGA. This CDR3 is CASSSGLHNEQFF. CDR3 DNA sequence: TGTGCCAGCAGCTCGGGACTTCACAATGAGCAGTTCTTC.

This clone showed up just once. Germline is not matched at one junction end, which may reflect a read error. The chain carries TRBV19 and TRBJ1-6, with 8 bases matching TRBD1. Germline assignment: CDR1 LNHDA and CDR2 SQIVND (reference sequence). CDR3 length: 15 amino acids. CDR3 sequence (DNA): TGTGCCAGTAGGGAGACAGGGGCCGGATATTCGCCCCTCCACTTT. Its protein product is CASRETGAGYSPLHF. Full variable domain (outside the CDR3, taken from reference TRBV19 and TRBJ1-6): DGGITQSPKYLFRKEGQNVTLSCEQNLNHDAMYWYRQDPGQGLRLIYYSQIVNDFQKGDIAEGYSVSREKKESFPLTVTSAQKNPTAFYLCASRETGAGYSPLHFGNGTRLTVT.

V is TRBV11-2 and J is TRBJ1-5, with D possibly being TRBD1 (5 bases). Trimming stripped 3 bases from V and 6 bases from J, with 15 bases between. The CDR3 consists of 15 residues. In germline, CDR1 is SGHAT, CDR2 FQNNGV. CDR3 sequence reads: CASSFGYGAAQPQHF. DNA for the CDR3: TGTGCCAGCAGCTTCGGGTATGGGGCTGCTCAGCCCCAGCATTTT.

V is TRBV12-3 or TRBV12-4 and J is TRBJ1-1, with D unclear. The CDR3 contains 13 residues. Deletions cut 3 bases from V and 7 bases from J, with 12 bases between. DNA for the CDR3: TGTGCCAGCAGTTTGGGCAGGCATCTTGAAGCTTTCTTT. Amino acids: CASSLGRHLEAFF.

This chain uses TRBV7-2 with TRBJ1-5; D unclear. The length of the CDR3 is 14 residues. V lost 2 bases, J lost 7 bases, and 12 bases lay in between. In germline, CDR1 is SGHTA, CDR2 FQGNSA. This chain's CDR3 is CASSLSSMGQPQHF. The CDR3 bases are TGTGCCAGCAGCTTAAGTTCAATGGGCCAGCCCCAGCATTTT.

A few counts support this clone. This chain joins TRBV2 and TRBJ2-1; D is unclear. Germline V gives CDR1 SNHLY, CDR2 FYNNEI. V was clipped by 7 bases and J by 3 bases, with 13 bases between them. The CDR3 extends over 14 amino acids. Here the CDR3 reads CASKQPLGYNEQFF. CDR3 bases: TGTGCCAGCAAACAGCCCCTGGGCTACAATGAGCAGTTCTTC.

The CDR3, as DNA: TGTGCCAGCAGCGGGAACCCAACCGGGACAGGGTCCTACAATGAGCAGTTCTTC. This codes for CASSGNPTGTGSYNEQFF. This chain connects TRBV9 to TRBJ2-1; 9 bases match TRBD1. The CDR3 is 18 residues long. CDR1 is SGDLS and CDR2 is YYNGEE in the germline V gene. J was trimmed by 1 base and V by 3 bases; bases with no gene match: 11.

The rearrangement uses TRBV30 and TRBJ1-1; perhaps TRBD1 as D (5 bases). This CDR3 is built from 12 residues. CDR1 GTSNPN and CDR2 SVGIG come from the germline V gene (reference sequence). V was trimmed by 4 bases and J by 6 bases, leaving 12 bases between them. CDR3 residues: CAWTRGVSEAFF. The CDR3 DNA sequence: TGTGCCTGGACGCGGGGGGTATCTGAAGCTTTCTTT.

CDR3 loop: CASSVGRAMNTEAFF. The CDR3 region has the DNA TGTGCCAGCAGCGTAGGTAGAGCCATGAACACTGAAGCTTTCTTT. This rearrangement joins TRBV9 to TRBJ1-1; no firm D call. Trimming removed 0 bases at V and 0 bases at J, with 9 bases between. This CDR3 spans 15 amino acids. CDR1 and CDR2 from the germline V gene are SGDLS and YYNGEE.